A selection of T cell receptor beta chains follows, all from one sample in a study of beta chain features in type 1 diabetes. Repertoires were generated with immunoSEQ multiplex PCR, while TCRdb's copy carries only in-frame clones and drops some. Of about 260,000 clones in the sample, over 20% were seen once. Sequenced sample: naive CD4+ T cells from blood. All receptors come from a woman aged 35 to 49 with type 1 diabetes. CDR3s include the opening cysteine and the closing phenylalanine or tryptophan. The D gene is left open where the match is weak. Clone sizes are given selectively: once, few, many, or a class where the clone is expanded.

clone_size	v_call	j_call	d_call	cdr3_aa	cdr3_nt
once	TRBV2	TRBJ1-5	-	CASSTQELGNQPQHF	TGTGCCAGCAGTACCCAGGAACTGGGCAATCAGCCCCAGCATTTT
-	TRBV7-9	TRBJ1-4	-	CASSPSLGEKLFF	TGTGCCAGCAGTCCCTCACTCGGGGAAAAACTGTTTTTT
once	TRBV6-5	TRBJ2-5	TRBD1	CASSYGTVLETQYF	TGTGCCAGCAGTTACGGGACAGTGTTGGAGACCCAGTACTTC
few	TRBV4-2	TRBJ2-2	TRBD2	CASSQDLVLAGASFGELFF	TGTGCCAGCAGCCAAGATCTTGTTCTAGCGGGAGCGTCCTTCGGGGAGCTGTTTTTT
-	TRBV6-5	TRBJ2-7	TRBD1	CASSLRTGLSYEQYF	TGTGCCAGCAGTCTCCGGACAGGGCTCTCCTACGAGCAGTACTTC
-	TRBV9	TRBJ2-1	-	CASSVSGGQNNEQFF	TGTGCCAGCAGCGTAAGTGGGGGACAAAACAATGAGCAGTTCTTC
few	TRBV6-5	TRBJ2-3	-	CASSLRQEDTQYF	TGTGCCAGCAGTTTACGACAGGAGGATACGCAGTATTTT
-	TRBV5-4	TRBJ1-2	TRBD1	CASSFPGQGSNGYTF	TGTGCCAGCAGCTTCCCGGGACAGGGATCGAACGGCTACACCTTC
-	TRBV29-1	TRBJ1-2	-	CSVAAGAGYTF	TGCAGCGTTGCAGCAGGGGCTGGCTACACCTTC
few	TRBV9	TRBJ1-2	TRBD1	CASGQGPNYGYTF	TGTGCCAGTGGACAGGGCCCTAACTATGGCTACACCTTC
-	TRBV11-1	TRBJ1-1	-	CASSGNRGEEAFF	TGTGCCAGCAGCGGGAACCGCGGGGAAGAAGCTTTCTTT
-	TRBV7-2	TRBJ2-1	TRBD1	CASSLDRGNEQFF	TGTGCCAGCAGCCTAGACAGGGGCAATGAGCAGTTCTTC
-	TRBV28	TRBJ2-7	-	CASRGNGNEQYF	TGTGCCAGCAGGGGCAACGGGAACGAGCAGTACTTC
few	TRBV4-1	TRBJ1-2	-	CASSQSPRQGPGYTF	TGCGCCAGCAGCCAGTCCCCGAGGCAGGGTCCGGGCTACACCTTC
few	TRBV6-5	TRBJ1-5	-	CASSYGAGDQPQHF	TGTGCCAGCAGTTACGGGGCAGGGGATCAGCCCCAGCATTTT
few	TRBV30	TRBJ1-1	TRBD1	CAWTDRGTEAFF	TGTGCCTGGACCGACAGGGGCACTGAAGCTTTCTTT
-	TRBV7-8	TRBJ1-1	-	CASSRQRNTEAFF	TGTGCCAGCAGCAGACAGAGAAACACTGAAGCTTTCTTT
few	TRBV11-3	TRBJ2-1	-	CASSLEGQTTNEQFF	TGTGCCAGCAGCTTAGAAGGACAGACCACCAATGAGCAGTTCTTC
few	TRBV5-1	TRBJ1-5	-	CASSLGTANQPQHF	TGCGCCAGCAGCTTGGGGACAGCGAATCAGCCCCAGCATTTT
few	TRBV19	TRBJ2-3	-	CASSTSGSDTQYF	TGTGCCAGTAGTACCTCCGGGTCGGATACGCAGTATTTT
-	TRBV12-5	TRBJ2-1	TRBD2	CASGSHVVAGDNEQFF	TGTGCTAGTGGTTCCCACGTTGTAGCGGGGGACAATGAGCAGTTCTTC
-	TRBV6-5	TRBJ1-2	TRBD1	CATLRDSLNYGYTF	TGTGCCACCCTCCGGGACAGCCTTAACTATGGCTACACCTTC
few	TRBV5-1	TRBJ1-6	TRBD1	CASSLEGGTSPLHF	TGCGCCAGCAGCTTGGAAGGGGGCACGTCACCCCTCCACTTT
-	TRBV4-2	TRBJ1-1	-	CASPTPVEGNTEAFF	TGTGCCAGCCCCACGCCAGTGGAGGGGAACACTGAAGCTTTCTTT
-	TRBV30	TRBJ2-5	TRBD2	CAWSSGLAGGQETQYF	TGTGCCTGGAGTAGCGGACTAGCGGGAGGGCAGGAGACCCAGTACTTC
-	TRBV13	TRBJ1-6	TRBD1	CASSLTPQSTGGYSPLHF	TGTGCCAGCAGCCTAACCCCGCAATCGACAGGGGGCTATTCACCCCTCCACTTT
-	TRBV4-1	TRBJ1-4	-	CASSQRVLLATNEKLFF	TGCGCCAGCAGCCAGAGGGTGCTTTTGGCAACTAATGAAAAACTGTTTTTT
few	TRBV18	TRBJ2-3	-	CASSPALLGTDTQYF	TGTGCCAGCTCACCGGCCCTCCTCGGGACAGATACGCAGTATTTT
-	TRBV7-9	TRBJ1-2	TRBD1	CASSQTGEGYTF	TGTGCCAGCAGCCAAACAGGGGAGGGCTACACCTTC
-	TRBV4-2	TRBJ2-1	TRBD1	CASSQDPGTVVYEQFF	TGTGCCAGCAGCCAAGATCCTGGGACAGTGGTGTATGAGCAGTTCTTC
-	TRBV5-1	TRBJ1-2	TRBD1	CASSYNTRAPGTGYGYTF	TGCGCCAGCAGTTACAACACACGGGCACCCGGGACAGGCTATGGCTACACCTTC
few	TRBV30	TRBJ2-3	-	CAWSVTGDTQYF	TGTGCCTGGAGTGTCACAGGGGATACGCAGTATTTT
few	TRBV4-3	TRBJ1-1	TRBD1	CASSQAHGGQRDTEAFF	TGCGCCAGCAGCCAAGCGCATGGGGGACAGCGGGACACTGAAGCTTTCTTT
few	TRBV19	TRBJ2-7	-	CASSSDRYEQYF	TGTGCCAGTAGTTCTGACAGATACGAGCAGTACTTC
few	TRBV7-2	TRBJ1-5	-	CASSLRQAQPQHF	TGTGCCAGCAGCTTGAGACAGGCTCAGCCCCAGCATTTT
-	TRBV5-8	TRBJ1-5	-	CASSAPGGQPQHF	TGTGCCAGCAGCGCGCCGGGGGGTCAGCCCCAGCATTTT
-	TRBV4-1	TRBJ2-5	TRBD1	CASSHYSGTGAGETQYF	TGCGCCAGCAGCCACTACTCCGGGACAGGGGCCGGGGAGACCCAGTACTTC
-	TRBV9	TRBJ1-2	-	CASSVTGSANYGYTF	TGTGCCAGCAGCGTAACAGGATCTGCTAACTATGGCTACACCTTC
-	TRBV29-1	TRBJ2-4	-	CSANLRDWTQYF	TGCAGCGCAAACCTAAGGGACTGGACACAGTACTTC
few	TRBV29-1	TRBJ2-7	TRBD2	CSVGTGTSLGEQYF	TGCAGCGTTGGCACCGGGACTAGTCTAGGCGAGCAGTACTTC
few	TRBV29-1	TRBJ1-1	-	CSVDRQPWTNTEAFF	TGCAGCGTTGATCGACAGCCTTGGACGAACACTGAAGCTTTCTTT
-	TRBV18	TRBJ2-7	-	CASSPSSPYIGGEQYF	TGTGCCAGCTCACCATCGAGCCCATACATAGGAGGGGAGCAGTACTTC
-	TRBV7-2	TRBJ1-1	TRBD1	CASSLVQGTEAFF	TGTGCCAGCAGCTTAGTACAGGGGACCGAAGCTTTCTTT